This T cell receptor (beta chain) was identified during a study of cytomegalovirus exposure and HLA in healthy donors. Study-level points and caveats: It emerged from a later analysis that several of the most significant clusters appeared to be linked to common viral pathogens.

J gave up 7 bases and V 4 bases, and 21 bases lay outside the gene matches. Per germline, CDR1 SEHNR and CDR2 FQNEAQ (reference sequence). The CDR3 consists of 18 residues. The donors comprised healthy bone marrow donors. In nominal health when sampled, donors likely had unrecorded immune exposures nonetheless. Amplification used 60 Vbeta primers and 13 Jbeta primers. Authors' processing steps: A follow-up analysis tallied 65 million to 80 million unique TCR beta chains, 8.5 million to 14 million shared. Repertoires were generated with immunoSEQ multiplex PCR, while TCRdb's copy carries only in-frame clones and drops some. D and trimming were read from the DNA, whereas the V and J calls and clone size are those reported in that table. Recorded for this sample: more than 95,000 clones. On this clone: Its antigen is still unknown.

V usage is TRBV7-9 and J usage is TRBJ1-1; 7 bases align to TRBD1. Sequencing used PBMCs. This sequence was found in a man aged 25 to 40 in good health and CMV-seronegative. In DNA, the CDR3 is TGTGCCAGCAGCTCACCCGGATTGGGGACAGTGAGGTTGAGTGAAGCTTTCTTT. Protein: CASSSPGLGTVRLSEAFF.